These T cell receptor beta chains were read from a single sample in a study of blood T cell repertoires in COVID-19. TCRdb's table, derived via immunoSEQ multiplex PCR, lists solely in-frame clones and lacks some. The table lists roughly 240,000 clones, around nine tenths of them singletons. Material: peripheral blood. The receptors here all came from a woman aged 55-75 years who had recovered from COVID-19. The CDR3 runs from the conserved cysteine through the conserved F or W. Each record gives: V gene, J gene, D gene, clone size, CDR3 protein, CDR3 DNA. The D gene is left open where the match is weak. Size tells how often a clone was seen (once, few, many) or the class of an expanded clone, and some rows leave it out.

TRBV3-1/TRBV3-2	TRBJ1-1	NA	NA	CASSQETAAGAFF	TGTGCCAGCAGCCAAGAGACTGCGGCTGGAGCTTTCTTT
TRBV4-1	TRBJ1-1	NA	NA	CASSQGLDTEAFF	TGCGCCAGCAGCCAGGGGCTCGACACTGAAGCTTTCTTT
TRBV28	TRBJ1-2	TRBD1	once	CASSAWDRRSF	TGTGCCAGCAGTGCTTGGGACAGGCGGTCCTTC
TRBV18	TRBJ1-5	NA	NA	CASSDNRDQPQHF	TGTGCCAGCTCAGACAACAGGGATCAGCCCCAGCATTTT
TRBV5-6	TRBJ1-3	NA	few	CASSLVGPGNTIYF	TGTGCCAGCAGCTTGGTGGGGCCCGGAAACACCATATATTTT
TRBV7-2	TRBJ1-1	TRBD1	NA	CATKPTDRGTYTEAFF	TGTGCCACCAAACCCACGGACAGGGGTACTTACACTGAAGCTTTCTTT
TRBV5-1	TRBJ1-5	NA	NA	CASSLGQSNQPQHF	TGCGCCAGCAGCTTGGGACAGAGCAATCAGCCCCAGCATTTT
TRBV6-5	TRBJ1-5	TRBD1	once	CASRVGQGSQPQHF	TGTGCCAGCAGGGTCGGACAGGGGAGTCAGCCCCAGCATTTT
TRBV3-1/TRBV3-2	TRBJ2-6	TRBD1	NA	CASTRWTGDSGANVLTF	TGTGCCAGCACCCGATGGACAGGGGACTCTGGGGCCAACGTCCTGACTTTC
TRBV2	TRBJ1-1	TRBD1	NA	CASRKGASTEAFF	TGTGCCAGCAGAAAGGGGGCGAGCACTGAAGCTTTCTTT
TRBV21-1	TRBJ1-5	NA	NA	CASSFVDRAIQPQHF	TGTGCCAGCAGCTTCGTCGACAGGGCCATTCAACCCCAGCATTTT
TRBV10-3	TRBJ1-6	TRBD1	NA	CAISMGTGLGSPLHF	TGTGCCATCAGTATGGGGACAGGGTTAGGGTCACCCCTCCACTTT
TRBV7-2	TRBJ2-3	TRBD2	NA	CASSSKRGAGTDTQYF	TGTGCCAGCAGCTCCAAGCGGGGGGCGGGCACAGATACGCAGTATTTT
TRBV18	TRBJ2-1	TRBD1	NA	CASSPRTGQEGYNEQFF	TGTGCCAGCTCACCCAGGACAGGGCAAGAGGGTTACAATGAGCAGTTCTTC
TRBV4-2	TRBJ2-1	NA	NA	CASSQVEPPNEQFF	TGTGCCAGCAGCCAAGTGGAGCCCCCCAATGAGCAGTTCTTC
TRBV7-3	TRBJ2-3	TRBD2	NA	CASSLSPPSGGRNTQYF	TGTGCCAGCAGCTTAAGCCCCCCTAGCGGGGGGAGGAATACGCAGTATTTT
TRBV11-2	TRBJ2-7	NA	NA	CASSRGTFLPYEQYF	TGTGCCAGCAGCCGTGGGACATTTCTACCCTACGAGCAGTACTTC
TRBV12-3/TRBV12-4	TRBJ1-6	NA	NA	CASSWKQDSPLHF	TGTGCCAGCAGTTGGAAACAGGACTCACCCCTCCACTTT
TRBV7-6	TRBJ1-3	TRBD1	NA	CASSLAGTGHFTIYF	TGTGCCAGCAGCTTAGCCGGGACAGGTCATTTCACCATATATTTT
TRBV19	TRBJ2-7	TRBD2	NA	CASGVAGAYEQYF	TGTGCCAGTGGGGTAGCGGGGGCCTACGAGCAGTACTTC
TRBV7-2	TRBJ1-3	NA	NA	CASSLKGASGNTIYF	TGTGCCAGCAGCTTAAAAGGGGCGTCTGGAAACACCATATATTTT
TRBV12-5	TRBJ2-1	TRBD2	few	CASGLDGRGAYNEQFF	TGTGCTAGTGGTTTGGACGGGCGGGGGGCATACAATGAGCAGTTCTTC
TRBV19	TRBJ1-6	TRBD1	NA	CASSPSPGGPAISNSPLHF	TGTGCCAGTAGCCCTTCCCCAGGGGGCCCGGCTATCTCAAATTCACCCCTCCACTTT
TRBV29-1	TRBJ1-3	NA	NA	CSVERGSGNTIYF	TGCAGCGTTGAGAGGGGGTCTGGAAACACCATATATTTT
TRBV3-1/TRBV3-2	TRBJ1-3	NA	NA	CASQEFRGGTGNTIYF	TGTGCCAGCCAGGAGTTTAGGGGAGGGACTGGAAACACCATATATTTT
TRBV11-1	TRBJ1-6	NA	few	CASSLARDNSPLHF	TGTGCCAGCAGCTTAGCCAGGGATAATTCACCCCTCCACTTT
TRBV25-1	TRBJ2-5	TRBD1	NA	CASSPTTGGARETQYF	TGTGCCAGCAGTCCAACCACAGGGGGCGCCAGGGAGACCCAGTACTTC
TRBV3-1/TRBV3-2	TRBJ1-5	NA	NA	CASSPINQPQHF	TGTGCCAGCAGCCCCATCAATCAGCCCCAGCATTTT
TRBV27	TRBJ1-6	NA	few	CASSILIKGSPLHF	TGTGCCAGCAGTATACTCATAAAGGGGTCCCCCCTCCACTTT
TRBV7-3	TRBJ2-2	NA	few	CASSLTGTGRIGELFF	TGTGCCAGCAGCTTAACCGGAACGGGGAGAATAGGGGAGCTGTTTTTT
TRBV5-1	TRBJ1-1	NA	NA	CASSLRGGRTEAFF	TGCGCCAGCAGCTTAAGGGGCGGGAGGACTGAAGCTTTCTTT
TRBV9	TRBJ1-3	TRBD1	NA	CASSVAGQGATGNTIYF	TGTGCCAGCAGCGTAGCAGGACAGGGGGCGACGGGAAACACCATATATTTT
TRBV3-1/TRBV3-2	TRBJ1-1	NA	NA	CASSSTRGTEAFF	TGTGCCAGCAGCTCCACGCGAGGAACTGAAGCTTTCTTT
TRBV19	TRBJ2-1	NA	NA	CASSMGGGPPYNEQFF	TGTGCCAGTAGTATGGGAGGGGGTCCACCTTACAATGAGCAGTTCTTC
TRBV7-7	TRBJ2-2	NA	NA	CASRYQRYLRTGELFF	TGTGCTAGCAGATACCAGAGATACTTGAGGACCGGGGAGCTGTTTTTT
TRBV27	TRBJ2-7	NA	few	CASSHGGDEQYF	TGTGCCAGCAGTCACGGGGGTGACGAGCAGTACTTC
TRBV5-3	TRBJ1-6	NA	NA	CARSLAQESSPLHF	TGTGCCAGAAGCTTGGCACAGGAAAGTTCACCCCTCCACTTT
TRBV29-1	TRBJ1-2	TRBD1	few	CSVEKAGGPSF	TGCAGCGTTGAAAAAGCAGGGGGCCCCAGCTTC
TRBV29-1	TRBJ2-1	TRBD1	NA	CSVEPGTGVSYNEQFF	TGCAGCGTTGAGCCAGGGACAGGGGTCTCCTACAATGAGCAGTTCTTC
TRBV25-1	TRBJ1-3	NA	NA	CASSEWAGSANTIYF	TGTGCCAGCAGTGAATGGGCAGGTTCAGCAAACACCATATATTTT
TRBV7-2	TRBJ1-4	NA	NA	CASSTQGSRDEKLFF	TGTGCCAGCAGCACGCAGGGTTCCCGAGACGAAAAACTGTTTTTT
TRBV6-4	TRBJ1-5	NA	NA	CASRARGNQPQHF	TGTGCCAGCAGGGCTCGGGGTAATCAGCCCCAGCATTTT
TRBV6-6	TRBJ1-6	NA	NA	CASSYVGRTNSPLHF	TGTGCCAGCAGTTATGTCGGGAGGACTAACTCACCCCTCCACTTT
TRBV2	TRBJ1-5	NA	NA	CASSDDFNQPQHF	TGTGCCAGCAGTGATGACTTCAATCAGCCCCAGCATTTT
TRBV23-1	TRBJ1-1	NA	NA	CASSPQNTEAFF	TGCGCCAGCAGTCCACAGAACACTGAAGCTTTCTTT
TRBV12-3/TRBV12-4	TRBJ1-4	NA	NA	CASQREINEKLFF	TGTGCCTCCCAACGGGAAATTAATGAAAAACTGTTTTTT
TRBV6-5	TRBJ1-6	NA	NA	CASSKSGGSPLHF	TGTGCCAGCAGCAAATCCGGGGGTTCACCCCTCCACTTT
TRBV5-1	TRBJ1-6	NA	NA	CASSLWDSNSPLHF	TGCGCCAGCAGCTTGTGGGACTCCAATTCACCCCTCCACTTT
TRBV7-3	TRBJ2-3	TRBD2	once	CASSLMSRGATDTQYF	TGTGCCAGCAGCTTGATGTCGCGGGGGGCCACAGATACGCAGTATTTT
TRBV28	TRBJ2-3	TRBD2	NA	CASSPPLAGTDTQYF	TGTGCCAGCAGCCCGCCACTAGCGGGGACAGATACGCAGTATTTT
TRBV11-2	TRBJ2-7	NA	NA	CASSLRGGVLYEQYF	TGTGCCAGCAGCTTGCGGGGTGGCGTGTTATACGAGCAGTACTTC
TRBV9	TRBJ2-1	TRBD2	NA	CASSPRLSSGGDALEQFF	TGTGCCAGCAGCCCCCGGCTTAGTAGCGGGGGGGACGCCTTGGAGCAGTTCTTC
TRBV27	TRBJ1-6	NA	NA	CASSFSTGSYNSPLHF	TGTGCCAGCAGTTTCTCCACAGGGTCCTATAATTCACCCCTCCACTTT
TRBV19	TRBJ2-3	NA	few	CASSTSDRRADTQYF	TGTGCCAGTAGTACCTCGGACAGGAGGGCAGATACGCAGTATTTT
TRBV9	TRBJ2-7	NA	NA	CASSHSALAPRDEQYF	TGTGCCAGCAGCCACTCTGCCCTAGCGCCTAGGGACGAGCAGTACTTC
TRBV10-2	TRBJ2-5	NA	NA	CASLKRRGETQYF	TGCGCCAGCTTAAAGAGGCGAGGAGAGACCCAGTACTTC